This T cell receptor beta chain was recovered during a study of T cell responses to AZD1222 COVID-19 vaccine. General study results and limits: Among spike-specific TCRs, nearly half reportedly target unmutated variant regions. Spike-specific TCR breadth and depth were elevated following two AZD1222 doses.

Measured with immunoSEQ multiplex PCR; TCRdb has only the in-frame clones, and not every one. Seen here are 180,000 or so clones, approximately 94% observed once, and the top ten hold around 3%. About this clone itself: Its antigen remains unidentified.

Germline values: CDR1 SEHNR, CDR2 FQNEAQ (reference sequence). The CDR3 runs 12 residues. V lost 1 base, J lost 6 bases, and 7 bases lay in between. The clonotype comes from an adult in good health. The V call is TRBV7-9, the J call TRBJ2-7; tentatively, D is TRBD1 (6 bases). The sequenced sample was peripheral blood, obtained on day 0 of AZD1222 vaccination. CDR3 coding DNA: TGTGCCAGCAGCTTAGGAGGGGGCGAGCAGTACTTC. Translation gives CASSLGGGEQYF.